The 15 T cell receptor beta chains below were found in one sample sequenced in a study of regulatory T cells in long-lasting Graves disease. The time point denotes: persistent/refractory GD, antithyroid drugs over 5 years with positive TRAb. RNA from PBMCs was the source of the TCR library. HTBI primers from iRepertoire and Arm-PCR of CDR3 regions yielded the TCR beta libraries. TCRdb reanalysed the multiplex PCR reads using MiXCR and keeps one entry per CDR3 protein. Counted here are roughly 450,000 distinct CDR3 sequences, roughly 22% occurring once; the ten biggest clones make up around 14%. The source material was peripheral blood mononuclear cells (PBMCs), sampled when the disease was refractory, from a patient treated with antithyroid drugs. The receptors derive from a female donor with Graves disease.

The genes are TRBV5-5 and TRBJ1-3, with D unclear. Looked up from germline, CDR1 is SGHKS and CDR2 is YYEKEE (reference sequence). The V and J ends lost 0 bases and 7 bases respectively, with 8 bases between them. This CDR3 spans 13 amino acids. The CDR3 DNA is TGTGCCAGCAGCTTGGGCGACGGGAACACCATATATTTT. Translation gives CASSLGDGNTIYF. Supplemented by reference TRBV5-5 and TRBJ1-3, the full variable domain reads DAGVTQSPTHLIKTRGQQVTLRCSPISGHKSVSWYQQVLGQGPQFIFQYYEKEERGRGNFPDRFSARQFPNYSSELNVNALLLGDSALYLCASSLGDGNTIYFGEGSWLTVV.

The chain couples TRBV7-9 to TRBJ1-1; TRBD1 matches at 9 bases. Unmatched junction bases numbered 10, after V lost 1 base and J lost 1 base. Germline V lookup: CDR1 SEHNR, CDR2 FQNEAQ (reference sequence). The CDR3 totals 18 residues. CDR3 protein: CASSLDTGGSPENTEAFF. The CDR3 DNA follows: TGTGCCAGCAGCTTAGACACAGGGGGCAGCCCGGAGAACACTGAAGCTTTCTTT.

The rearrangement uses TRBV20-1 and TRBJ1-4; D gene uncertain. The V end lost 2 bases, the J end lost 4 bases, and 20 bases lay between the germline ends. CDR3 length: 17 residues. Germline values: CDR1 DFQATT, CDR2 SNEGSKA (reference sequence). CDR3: CSARHPIGRGVNEKLFF. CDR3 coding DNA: TGCAGTGCTAGACACCCCATCGGGCGTGGGGTTAATGAAAAACTGTTTTTT.

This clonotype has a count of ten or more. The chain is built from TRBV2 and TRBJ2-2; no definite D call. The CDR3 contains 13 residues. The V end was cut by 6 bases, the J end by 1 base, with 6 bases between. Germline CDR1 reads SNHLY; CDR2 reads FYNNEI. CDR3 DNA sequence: TGTGCCAGCAGACTGGGGAACACCGGGGAGCTGTTTTTT. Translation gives CASRLGNTGELFF.

CDR3 DNA sequence: TGTGCCAGCAGTTTGACAGGGGGCCTTCATAATTCACCCCTCCACTTT. This gives the protein CASSLTGGLHNSPLHF. The gene calls are TRBV6-5 and TRBJ1-6; TRBD1 aligns across 10 bases. Germline-derived CDR1 and CDR2 are MNHEY and SVGAGI. The V segment lost 4 bases and the J segment 5 bases; nucleotides outside the gene matches: 5. CDR3 length equals 16 residues.

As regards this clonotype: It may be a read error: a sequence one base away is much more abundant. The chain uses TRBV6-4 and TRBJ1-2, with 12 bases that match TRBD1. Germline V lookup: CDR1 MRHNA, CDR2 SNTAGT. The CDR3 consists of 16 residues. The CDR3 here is CTSNTGTGGANYGYTF. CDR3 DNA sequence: TGTACCAGCAATACCGGGACAGGGGGCGCAAACTATGGCTACACCTTC.

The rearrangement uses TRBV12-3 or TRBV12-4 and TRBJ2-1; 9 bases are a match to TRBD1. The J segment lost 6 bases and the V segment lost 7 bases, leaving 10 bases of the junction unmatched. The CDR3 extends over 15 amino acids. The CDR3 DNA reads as TGTGCCAGCACCAAAACAGGGGGCGCCGTCAATGAGCAGTTCTTC. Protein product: CASTKTGGAVNEQFF.

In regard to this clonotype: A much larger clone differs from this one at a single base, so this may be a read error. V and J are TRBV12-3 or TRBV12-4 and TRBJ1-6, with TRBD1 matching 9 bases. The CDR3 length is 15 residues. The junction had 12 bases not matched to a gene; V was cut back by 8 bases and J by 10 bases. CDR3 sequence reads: CASGPEDRGPSPLHF. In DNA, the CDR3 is TGTGCCAGCGGTCCAGAGGACAGGGGCCCCTCACCCCTCCACTTT.

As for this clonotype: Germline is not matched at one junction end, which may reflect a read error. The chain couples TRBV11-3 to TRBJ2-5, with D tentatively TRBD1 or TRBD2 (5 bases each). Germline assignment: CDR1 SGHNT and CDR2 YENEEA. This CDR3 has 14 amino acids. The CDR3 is CASSLARDQEAQYF. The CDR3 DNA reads TGTGCCAGCAGCTTAGCTCGGGACCAAGAGGCCCAGTACTTC. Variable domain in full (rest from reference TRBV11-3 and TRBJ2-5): EAGVVQSPRYKIIEKKQPVAFWCNPISGHNTLYWYLQNLGQGPELLIRYENEEAVDDSQLPKDRFSAERLKGVDSTLKIQPAELGDSAVYLCASSLARDQEAQYFGPGTRLLVL.

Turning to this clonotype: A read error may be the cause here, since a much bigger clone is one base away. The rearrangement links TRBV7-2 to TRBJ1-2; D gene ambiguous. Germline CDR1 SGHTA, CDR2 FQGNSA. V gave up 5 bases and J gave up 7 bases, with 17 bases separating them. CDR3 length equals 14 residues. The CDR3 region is CASSPMWGVSGYTF. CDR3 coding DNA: TGTGCCAGCAGCCCCATGTGGGGAGTTTCTGGCTACACCTTC.

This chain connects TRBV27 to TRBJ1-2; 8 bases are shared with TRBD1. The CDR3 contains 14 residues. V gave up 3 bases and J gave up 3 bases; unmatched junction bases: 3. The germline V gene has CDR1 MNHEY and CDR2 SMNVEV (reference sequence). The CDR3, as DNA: TGTGCCAGCAGTTTCAGGGGGCGAGACTATGGCTACACCTTC. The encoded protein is CASSFRGRDYGYTF.

As DNA, the CDR3 is TGCGCCAGCAGCTGGGGTGGTACGGATGAGCAGTTCTTC. Amino acid sequence: CASSWGGTDEQFF. This chain uses TRBV4-3 with TRBJ2-1; D ambiguous. Trimming removed 5 bases from V and 8 bases from J, with 13 bases in between. This CDR3 region has 13 residues. Germline loops: CDR1 LGHNA, CDR2 YSLEER.

The CDR3 loop is CASTPTVGSEGETQYF. In DNA form, the CDR3 reads TGCGCCAGCACCCCCACGGTCGGGAGTGAGGGGGAGACCCAGTACTTC. V and J are TRBV5-1 and TRBJ2-5; a possible D gene is TRBD2 (6 bases). V gave up 6 bases and J gave up 5 bases, with 23 bases separating them. Germline CDR1 SGHRS, CDR2 YFSETQ. This CDR3 is built from 16 residues.

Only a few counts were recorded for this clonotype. CDR3 region: CASSLYVDMYGYTF. CDR3 bases: TGTGCCAGCAGCCTCTACGTGGACATGTATGGCTACACCTTC. J is TRBJ1-2 and V is TRBV3-1, with TRBD1 as a possible D gene (5 bases). Germline CDR1 reads LGHDT; CDR2 reads YNNKEL (reference sequence). V dropped 4 bases and J dropped 5 bases, with 14 bases sitting between them. The CDR3 totals 14 residues.

DNA for the CDR3: TGCAGTGCTAGAGATCCGACCCCGGGGAGCGGGCAGTACTTC. Translating gives CSARDPTPGSGQYF. The V call is TRBV20-1, the J call TRBJ2-7; tentative D call: TRBD2 (5 bases). Germline V gene sequence: CDR1 DFQATT, CDR2 SNEGSKA (reference sequence). V lost 0 bases, J lost 9 bases, and 18 bases lay in between. There are 14 residues in the CDR3.